The 2 T cell receptor beta chains below were found in one sample sequenced in a study of neurological immune-mediated disorders. One entry per CDR3 protein results from TCRdb running MiXCR on the 5' RACE reads. The data show over 90,000 distinct CDR3 sequences, about 10% seen once. The time point was: longitudinal time-point 3. Sequencing input: PBMCs. These receptor sequences come from a female donor with HTLV-1-associated myelopathy (HAM/TSP).

Concerning this clonotype: Since a much larger clone is just one base distant, this may be a read error. The V gene is TRBV11-2, the J gene TRBJ2-3, with D maybe TRBD1 (6 bases). CDR3 length equals 16 residues. Germline assignment: CDR1 SGHAT and CDR2 FQNNGV. This CDR3 reads CASSAYLVGAWDTRYF. DNA of the CDR3: TGTGCCAGCAGCGCGTACCTAGTGGGGGCGTGGGATACGCGGTATTTT.

The table lists this clonotype with many counts. The J gene is TRBJ2-3, the V gene TRBV4-1; maybe TRBD1 (5 bases). There are 17 residues in the CDR3. CDR1 MGHRA and CDR2 YSYEKL come from the germline V gene. Trimming stripped 1 base from V and 3 bases from J, with 17 bases between. The CDR3 DNA reads TGCGCCAGCAGCCAAGGCAGGGCCAGAGGTAGAACAGATACGCAGTATTTT. This translates into CASSQGRARGRTDTQYF.